This entry lists 14 T cell receptor beta chains sequenced from one sample in a study of shared clonotypes between healthy human individuals. TCRdb keeps only in-frame clones here, not all; method: immunoSEQ multiplex PCR. Altogether around 600,000 clones are present, roughly 95% being singletons, with the ten largest covering 0.095% to 0.14%. Terminally differentiated effector memory CD45RA+ cells were left out of the naive CD8 fraction, which was CD45RO-negative and positively selected for CCR7. Sequenced input: naive CD8+ T cells sorted from blood. The source of these receptors is a woman in her twenties or thirties in good health.

The V and J genes are TRBV4-1 and TRBJ1-1; 9 bases are shared with TRBD1. The junction had 2 bases not matched to a gene; V was cut back by 3 bases and J by 0 bases. CDR3 length: 15 amino acids. Germline V gene lookup returns CDR1 MGHRA and CDR2 YSYEKL. As DNA, the CDR3 is TGCGCCAGCAGCCAGGGGACAGGGTTGAACACTGAAGCTTTCTTT. This translates into CASSQGTGLNTEAFF.

The chain recombines TRBV9 with TRBJ2-7; 8 nucleotides line up with TRBD2. CDR3 size: 19 residues. Germline V gene data show CDR1 as SGDLS and CDR2 as YYNGEE. V dropped 1 base and J dropped 2; count of bases not matched to a gene: 17. The CDR3 DNA reads TGTGCCAGCAGCGTAAGCCCGAATATTACTAGCGGTCGGGCCTACGAGCAGTACTTC. Its translation: CASSVSPNITSGRAYEQYF. Variable domain in full (rest from reference TRBV9 and TRBJ2-7): DSGVTQTPKHLITATGQRVTLRCSPRSGDLSVYWYQQSLDQGLQFLIQYYNGEERAKGNILERFSAQQFPDLHSELNLSSLELGDSALYFCASSVSPNITSGRAYEQYFGPGTRLTVT.

This rearrangement joins TRBV11-3 to TRBJ1-4; D unresolved. The germline V gene has CDR1 SGHNT and CDR2 YENEEA. Trimming stripped 11 bases from V and 10 bases from J, with 17 bases between. The CDR3 is 12 amino acids. CDR3 bases: TGTGCCTCGGTCGGAACGGCGGCAAAACTGTTTTTT. This encodes CASVGTAAKLFF. The full variable domain, its missing parts supplied by reference TRBV11-3 and TRBJ1-4, is EAGVVQSPRYKIIEKKQPVAFWCNPISGHNTLYWYLQNLGQGPELLIRYENEEAVDDSQLPKDRFSAERLKGVDSTLKIQPAELGDSAVYLCASVGTAAKLFFGSGTQLSVL.

In the case of this clone: Other DNA sequences in this specimen translate into the identical CDR3. The chain carries TRBV28 and TRBJ1-5; the D is unclear. The CDR3 consists of 14 residues. V lost 1 base, J lost 1 base, and 5 bases lay in between. Germline values: CDR1 MDHEN, CDR2 SYDVKM. The CDR3 bases are TGTGCCAGCAGTTTATTGGGCAGCAATCAGCCCCAGCATTTT. This encodes CASSLLGSNQPQHF.

The V gene is TRBV2, the J gene TRBJ2-7, with D perhaps TRBD1 (6 bases). Trimming left V 7 bases short and J 2 bases short, with 18 bases between. Germline V CDR1 and CDR2: SNHLY, FYNNEI. The CDR3 extends over 15 amino acids. The CDR3 DNA reads as TGTGCCAGCACTGAGAACCGGGACAAAGCCTACGAGCAGTACTTC. It is translated as CASTENRDKAYEQYF. Drawing the rest from reference TRBV2 and TRBJ2-7, the complete variable domain is EPEVTQTPSHQVTQMGQEVILRCVPISNHLYFYWYRQILGQKVEFLVSFYNNEISEKSEIFDDQFSVERPDGSNFTLKIRSTKLEDSAMYFCASTENRDKAYEQYFGPGTRLTVT.

The V gene is TRBV7-9, the J gene TRBJ1-1, with a possible D match to TRBD1 (5 bases). The CDR3 extends over 11 amino acids. Germline CDR1 reads SEHNR; CDR2 reads FQNEAQ (reference sequence). Here the CDR3 reads CAGEQSTEAFF. The DNA of the CDR3 is TGTGCGGGGGAGCAGTCGACTGAAGCTTTCTTT.

V gene TRBV2 combines with J gene TRBJ1-1; D remains ambiguous. The CDR3 consists of 16 residues. Germline CDR1 is SNHLY and CDR2 is FYNNEI. Trimming pared 1 base from V and 0 bases from J, leaving 12 bases between. CDR3 amino acids: CASSEGRVGMNTEAFF. The CDR3 nucleotides are TGTGCCAGCAGTGAAGGGCGGGTCGGGATGAACACTGAAGCTTTCTTT.

The chain couples TRBV19 to TRBJ2-7; 8 bases fit TRBD1. The CDR3 is 13 amino acids. V gave up 8 bases and J gave up 3 bases; unmatched junction bases: 6. Germline CDR1 is LNHDA and CDR2 is SQIVND (reference sequence). The DNA for the CDR3 is TGTGCCAGTTCGGACAGGGATGGCTACGAGCAGTACTTC. Residues: CASSDRDGYEQYF.

Concerning this clone: Other DNA sequences in the sample encode the same CDR3. The chain links TRBV4-1 to TRBJ1-5; a weak D match, TRBD1 (6 bases). The germline CDR1 and CDR2 sequences are MGHRA and YSYEKL. Trimming stripped 4 bases from V and 1 base from J, with 11 bases between. This CDR3 comprises 15 residues. The CDR3 DNA is TGCGCCAGCAGCCCGTCGGACAGAAGCAATCAGCCCCAGCATTTT. It is translated as CASSPSDRSNQPQHF.

The rearrangement links TRBV9 to TRBJ2-5; 7 positions match TRBD2. The J call may be incorrect, as the DNA end agrees better with TRBJ2-7. Per the germline V gene, CDR1 is SGDLS and CDR2 is YYNGEE. CDR3 length: 14 residues. DNA for the CDR3: TGTGCCAGCAGCGTACTAGCGGAGGCCTACGAGCAGTACTTC. Its translation is CASSVLAEAYEQYF.

The chain recombines TRBV7-9 with TRBJ2-7, with 11 bases matching TRBD1. Germline V CDR1 and CDR2: SEHNR, FQNEAQ (reference sequence). V shed 4 bases and J 2 bases; nucleotides not matched to a gene: 4. The CDR3 has 15 residues. This CDR3 reads CASSSPGQGAYEQYF. The CDR3 bases are TGTGCCAGCAGCTCACCGGGACAGGGGGCCTACGAGCAGTACTTC.

This clone was seen a single time. The rearrangement joins TRBV27 to TRBJ2-7; unclear D gene. The length of the CDR3 is 13 residues. V lost 5 bases and J lost 2, with 10 bases in between. Germline values: CDR1 MNHEY, CDR2 SMNVEV (reference sequence). CDR3 in DNA: TGTGCCAGCAGTCCCACCCAAACCTACGAGCAGTACTTC. Its protein is CASSPTQTYEQYF.

V usage is TRBV14 and J usage is TRBJ2-7; 11 bases map to TRBD1. Germline CDR1 reads SGHDN; CDR2 reads FVKESK. The CDR3 consists of 15 residues. Germline trimming cut 4 bases from V and 3 bases from J; bases unmatched to any gene: 5. DNA of the CDR3: TGTGCCAGCAGCCTTGGACAGGGGGCCTACTACGAGCAGTACTTC. Translating gives CASSLGQGAYYEQYF.

The chain links TRBV28 to TRBJ2-7; 8 bases agree with TRBD1. Losses at the gene ends were 3 bases for V and 2 bases for J; bases not matched to a gene: 3. The CDR3 runs 14 residues. The germline CDR1 and CDR2 sequences are MDHEN and SYDVKM. The CDR3 DNA sequence: TGTGCCAGCAGTTTTACAGGGGGTACCTACGAGCAGTACTTC. Its protein is CASSFTGGTYEQYF.